This T cell receptor (beta chain) is from a study of blood T cell repertoires in COVID-19. Study-wide context: Some COVID-19 samples were acute and others convalescent; all came from the United States, Italy and Spain. PBMCs, B-cell-depleted T cells, or T cells were the source of the cDNA or gDNA that made up the material.

The V and J ends lost 5 bases and 0 bases, in that order; junction bases with no gene match: 6. Germline V lookup: CDR1 MNHEY, CDR2 SMNVEV (reference sequence). The CDR3 is 18 amino acids. As originally analysed: Estimates of nucleated cell counts were drawn from the amplification of reference gene primers. Here immunoSEQ multiplex PCR was the method, and the copy in TCRdb shows in-frame clones only, minus some. V and J calls and clone size are copied from that table; D and trimming were computed from the DNA. This sample has more than 200,000 clones, with about 79% found just once. The sample consisted of peripheral blood. The clonotype was recovered from an elderly man with acute or convalescent COVID-19. The genes are TRBV27 and TRBJ1-6, with TRBD1 identical over 11 bases. The CDR3 here is CASSHGTGGGSYNSPLHF. CDR3 in DNA: TGTGCCAGCAGTCACGGGACAGGGGGGGGCTCCTATAATTCACCCCTCCACTTT.